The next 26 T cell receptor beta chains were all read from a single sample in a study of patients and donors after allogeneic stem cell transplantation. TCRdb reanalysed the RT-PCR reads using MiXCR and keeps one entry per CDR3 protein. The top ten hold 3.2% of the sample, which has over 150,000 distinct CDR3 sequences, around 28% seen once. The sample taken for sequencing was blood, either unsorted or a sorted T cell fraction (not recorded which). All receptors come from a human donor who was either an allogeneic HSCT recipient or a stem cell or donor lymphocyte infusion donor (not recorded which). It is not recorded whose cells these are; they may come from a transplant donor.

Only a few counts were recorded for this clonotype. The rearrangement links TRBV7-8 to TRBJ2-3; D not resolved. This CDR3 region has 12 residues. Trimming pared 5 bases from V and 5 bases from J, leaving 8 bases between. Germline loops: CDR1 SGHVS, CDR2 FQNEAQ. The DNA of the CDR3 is TGTGCCAGCAGCCCGCGTCTAGATACGCAGTATTTT. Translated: CASSPRLDTQYF.

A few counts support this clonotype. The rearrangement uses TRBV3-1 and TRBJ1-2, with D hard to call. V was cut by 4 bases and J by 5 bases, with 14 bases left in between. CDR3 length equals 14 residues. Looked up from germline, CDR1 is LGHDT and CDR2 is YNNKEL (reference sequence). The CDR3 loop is CASSRRATLYGYTF. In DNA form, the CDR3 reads TGTGCCAGCAGCCGAAGGGCGACACTTTATGGCTACACCTTC. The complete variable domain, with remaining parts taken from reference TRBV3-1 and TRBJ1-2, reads DTAVSQTPKYLVTQMGNDKSIKCEQNLGHDTMYWYKQDSKKFLKIMFSYNNKELIINETVPNRFSPKSPDKAHLNLHINSLELGDSAVYFCASSRRATLYGYTFGSGTRLTVV.

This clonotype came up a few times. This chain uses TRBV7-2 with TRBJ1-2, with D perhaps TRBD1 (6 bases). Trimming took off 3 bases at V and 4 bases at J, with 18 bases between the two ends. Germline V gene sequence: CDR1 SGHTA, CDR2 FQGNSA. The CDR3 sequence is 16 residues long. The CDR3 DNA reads TGTGCCAGCAGCTTCACTCCGGGACAAGTGAGCTATGGCTACACCTTC. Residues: CASSFTPGQVSYGYTF.

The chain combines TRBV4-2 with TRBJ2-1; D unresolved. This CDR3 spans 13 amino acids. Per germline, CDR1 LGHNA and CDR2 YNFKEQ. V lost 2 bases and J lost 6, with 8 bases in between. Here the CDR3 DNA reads TGTGCCAGCAGCCAATTAGATGGCAATGAGCAGTTCTTC. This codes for CASSQLDGNEQFF.

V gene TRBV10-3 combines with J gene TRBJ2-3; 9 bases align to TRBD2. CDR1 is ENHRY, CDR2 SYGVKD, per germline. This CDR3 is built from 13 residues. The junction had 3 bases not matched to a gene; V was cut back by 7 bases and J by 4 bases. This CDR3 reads CAIKGLAPDTQYF. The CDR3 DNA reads TGTGCCATCAAGGGACTAGCCCCAGATACGCAGTATTTT.

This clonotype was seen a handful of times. The CDR3 loop is CASSPPASEAAYEQYF. The CDR3 DNA reads TGTGCCAGCTCACCACCCGCTTCGGAGGCCGCCTACGAGCAGTACTTC. The rearrangement links TRBV18 to TRBJ2-7; a possible D gene is TRBD2 (5 bases). This CDR3 region has 16 residues. Trimming took 0 bases from V and 2 from J, leaving 14 bases between them. CDR1 and CDR2 from the germline V gene are KGHSH and LQKENI.

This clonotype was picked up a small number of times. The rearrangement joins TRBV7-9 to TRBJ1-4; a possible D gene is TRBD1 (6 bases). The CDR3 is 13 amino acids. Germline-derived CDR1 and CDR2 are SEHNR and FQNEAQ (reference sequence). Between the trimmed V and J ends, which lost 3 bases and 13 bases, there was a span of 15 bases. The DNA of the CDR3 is TGTGCCAGCAGCTTCCCCAGGGGCAGGAGACTGTTTTTT. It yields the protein CASSFPRGRRLFF.

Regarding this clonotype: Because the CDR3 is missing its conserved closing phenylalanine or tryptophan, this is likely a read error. In DNA, the CDR3 is TGTGCCATCAGTGAGAGTCTTTCTGGGCTGTTTTTG. Its protein product is CAISESLSGLFL. This chain connects TRBV10-3 to TRBJ2-2; the D is unclear. The CDR3 extends over 12 amino acids. The V and J ends lost 2 bases and 13 bases respectively, with 11 bases between them. Germline V gives CDR1 ENHRY, CDR2 SYGVKD.

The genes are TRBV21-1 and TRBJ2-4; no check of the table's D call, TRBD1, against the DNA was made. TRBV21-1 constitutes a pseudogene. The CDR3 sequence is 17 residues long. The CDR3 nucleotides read TGTGCCAGCAGCAAAGATAGACAGGGGGCATCCAAAAACATTCAGTACTTC. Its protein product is CASSKDRQGASKNIQYF.

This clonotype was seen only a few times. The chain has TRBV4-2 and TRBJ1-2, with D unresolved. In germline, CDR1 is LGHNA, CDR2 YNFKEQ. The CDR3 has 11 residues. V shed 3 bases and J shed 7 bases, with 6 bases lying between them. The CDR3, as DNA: TGTGCCAGCAGCCACTTGGGTGGCTACACCTTC. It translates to CASSHLGGYTF.

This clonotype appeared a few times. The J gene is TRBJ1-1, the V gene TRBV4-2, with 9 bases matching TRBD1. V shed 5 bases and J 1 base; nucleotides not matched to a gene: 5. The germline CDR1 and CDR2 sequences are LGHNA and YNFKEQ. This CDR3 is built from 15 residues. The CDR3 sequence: CASSFQQGANTEAFF. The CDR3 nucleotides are TGTGCCAGCAGCTTCCAACAGGGGGCGAACACTGAAGCTTTCTTT.

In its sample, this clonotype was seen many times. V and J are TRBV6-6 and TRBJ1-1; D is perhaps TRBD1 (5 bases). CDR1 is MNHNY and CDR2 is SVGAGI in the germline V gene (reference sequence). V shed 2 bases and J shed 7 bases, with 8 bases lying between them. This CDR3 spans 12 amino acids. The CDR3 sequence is CASSYARDEAFF. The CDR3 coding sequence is TGTGCCAGCAGTTACGCCAGGGATGAAGCTTTCTTT.

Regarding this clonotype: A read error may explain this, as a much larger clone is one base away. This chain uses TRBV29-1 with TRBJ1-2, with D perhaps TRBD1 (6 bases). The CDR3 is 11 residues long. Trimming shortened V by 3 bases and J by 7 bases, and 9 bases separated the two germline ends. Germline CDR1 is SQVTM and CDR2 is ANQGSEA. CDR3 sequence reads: CSVDRQAGYTF. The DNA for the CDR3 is TGCAGCGTTGATAGACAGGCTGGCTACACCTTC.

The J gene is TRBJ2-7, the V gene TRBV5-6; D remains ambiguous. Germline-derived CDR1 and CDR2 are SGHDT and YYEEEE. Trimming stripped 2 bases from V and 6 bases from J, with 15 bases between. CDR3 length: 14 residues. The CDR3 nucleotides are TGTGCCAGCAGCTTCTCTTCCGCCCTGAGCGAGCAGTACTTC. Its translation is CASSFSSALSEQYF.

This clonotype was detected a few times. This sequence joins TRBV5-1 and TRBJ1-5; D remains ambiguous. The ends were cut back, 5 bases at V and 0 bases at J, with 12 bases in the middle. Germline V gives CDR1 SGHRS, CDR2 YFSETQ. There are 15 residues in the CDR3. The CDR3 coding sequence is TGCGCCAGCAGACAATCTTGGGGTAGCAATCAGCCCCAGCATTTT. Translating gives CASRQSWGSNQPQHF.

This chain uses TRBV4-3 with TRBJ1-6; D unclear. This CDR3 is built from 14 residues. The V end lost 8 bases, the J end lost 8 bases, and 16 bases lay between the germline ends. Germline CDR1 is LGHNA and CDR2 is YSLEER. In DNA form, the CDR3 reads TGCGCCAGCGGAGGCGGTTTGTATTATTCACCCCTCCACTTT. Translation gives CASGGGLYYSPLHF.

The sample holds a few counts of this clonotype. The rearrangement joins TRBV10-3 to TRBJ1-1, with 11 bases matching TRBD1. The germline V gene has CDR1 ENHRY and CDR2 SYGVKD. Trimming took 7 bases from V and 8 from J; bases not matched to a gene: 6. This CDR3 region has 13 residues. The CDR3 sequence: CAITAGQGEEAFF. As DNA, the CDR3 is TGTGCCATCACTGCGGGACAGGGGGAGGAAGCTTTCTTT.

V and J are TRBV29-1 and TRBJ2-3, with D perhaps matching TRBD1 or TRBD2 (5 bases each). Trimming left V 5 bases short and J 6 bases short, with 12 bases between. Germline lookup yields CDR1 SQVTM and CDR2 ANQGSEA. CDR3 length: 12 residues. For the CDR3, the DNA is TGCAGCGTTAGGACTGAGGGGGATACGCAGTATTTT. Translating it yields CSVRTEGDTQYF.

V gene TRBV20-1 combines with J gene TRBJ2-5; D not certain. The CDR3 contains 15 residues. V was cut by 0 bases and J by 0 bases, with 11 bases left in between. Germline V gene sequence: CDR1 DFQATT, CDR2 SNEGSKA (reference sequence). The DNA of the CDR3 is TGCAGTGCTAGAGATTTATATAGGTACCAAGAGACCCAGTACTTC. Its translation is CSARDLYRYQETQYF.

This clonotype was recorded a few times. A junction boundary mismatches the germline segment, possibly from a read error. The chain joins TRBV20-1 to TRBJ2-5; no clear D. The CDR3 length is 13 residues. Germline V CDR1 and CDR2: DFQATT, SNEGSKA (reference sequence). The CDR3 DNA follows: TGCAGTGCTCCTTTGACGATTCAAGGGACCCAGTACTTC. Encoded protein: CSAPLTIQGTQYF.

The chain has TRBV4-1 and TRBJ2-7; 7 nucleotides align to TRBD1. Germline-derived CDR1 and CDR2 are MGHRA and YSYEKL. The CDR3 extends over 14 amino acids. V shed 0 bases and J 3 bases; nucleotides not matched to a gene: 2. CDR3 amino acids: CASSQDRDSYEQYF. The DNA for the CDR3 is TGCGCCAGCAGCCAAGATAGGGACAGCTACGAGCAGTACTTC.

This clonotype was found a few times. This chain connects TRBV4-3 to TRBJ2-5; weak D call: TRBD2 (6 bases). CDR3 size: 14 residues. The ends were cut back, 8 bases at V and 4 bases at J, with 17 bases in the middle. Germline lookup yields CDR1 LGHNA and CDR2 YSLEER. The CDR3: CASSRVGSSETQYF. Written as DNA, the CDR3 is TGCGCCAGCTCCCGGGTCGGGAGTTCAGAGACCCAGTACTTC.

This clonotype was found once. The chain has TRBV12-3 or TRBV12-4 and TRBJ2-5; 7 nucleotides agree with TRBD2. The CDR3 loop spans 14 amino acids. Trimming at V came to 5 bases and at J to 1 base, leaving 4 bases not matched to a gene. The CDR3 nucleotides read TGTGCCAGCAGTCCTCTAGCGGCCCAAGAGACCCAGTACTTC. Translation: CASSPLAAQETQYF.

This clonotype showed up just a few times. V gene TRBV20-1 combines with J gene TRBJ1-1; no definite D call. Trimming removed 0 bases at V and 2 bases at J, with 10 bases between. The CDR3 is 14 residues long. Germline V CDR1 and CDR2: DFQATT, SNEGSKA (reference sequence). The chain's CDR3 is CSARDWRKNTEAFF. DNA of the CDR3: TGCAGTGCTAGAGATTGGAGGAAAAACACTGAAGCTTTCTTT.

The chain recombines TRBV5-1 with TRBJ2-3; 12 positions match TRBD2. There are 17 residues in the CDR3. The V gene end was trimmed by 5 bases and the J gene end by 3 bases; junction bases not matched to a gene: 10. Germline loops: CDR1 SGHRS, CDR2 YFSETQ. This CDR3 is CASSHPTGTSGTDTQYF. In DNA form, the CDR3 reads TGCGCCAGCAGTCACCCCACCGGGACTAGCGGGACAGATACGCAGTATTTT.

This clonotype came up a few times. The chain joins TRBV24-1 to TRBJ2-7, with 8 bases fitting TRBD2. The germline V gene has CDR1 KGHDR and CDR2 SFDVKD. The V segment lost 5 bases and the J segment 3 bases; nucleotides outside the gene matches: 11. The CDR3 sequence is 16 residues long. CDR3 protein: CATSVVPGLDLYEQYF. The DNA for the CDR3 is TGTGCCACCAGTGTAGTCCCGGGACTAGATCTCTACGAGCAGTACTTC.